The clone carrying this T cell receptor (beta chain) was counted ten times or more. Its antigen remains unknown. These data are taken from a study of T cells after yellow fever vaccination. Whole-study context: Preparation of the low-cell-number fractions used SMART-Seq v4 Ultra Low Input.

The CDR3 totals 15 residues. J gave up 3 bases and V 5 bases, and 7 bases lay outside the gene matches. Whole-study results and caveats: The booster saw the reappearance of most primary-vaccination clones (roughly 97% CD4, 88% CD8). Contaminating bulk clonotypes could be abundant in FACS-sorted repertoires.

Synthesis of TCR cDNA relied on 5'RACE template switching, which attached a universal primer site and UMIs. TCRdb passed the 5' RACE reads through MiXCR, listing each CDR3 protein once. The data hold approximately 240,000 distinct CDR3 sequences, with roughly 4% observed a single time. The rearrangement joins TRBV12-3 or TRBV12-4 to TRBJ1-5; 7 nucleotides match TRBD1. Sequences were derived from PBMCs, sampled 15 days after the yellow fever booster vaccination. The clonotype originates from a man between 18 and 35 years old who received the YFV17D yellow fever vaccine. CDR3 DNA: TGTGCCAGCAGTCTGAAGGGACAGTCCAATCAGCCCCAGCATTTT. It codes for CASSLKGQSNQPQHF.